What follows are 8 T cell receptor beta chains derived from one specimen sequenced in a study of blood T cell repertoires in COVID-19. The data were produced by immunoSEQ multiplex PCR, yet TCRdb's version contains in-frame clones alone and is incomplete. This table holds around 230,000 clones, roughly four fifths found once. The sequencing sample was made of PBMCs or T cells enriched from blood (not recorded which). The receptor set was obtained from a middle-aged man who had recovered from COVID-19.

The rearrangement joins TRBV7-2 to TRBJ1-5; 9 nucleotides align to TRBD1. After removal of 1 base from V and 6 bases from J, the junction contained 7 bases not matched to a gene. The CDR3 has 16 residues. Germline V gene sequence: CDR1 SGHTA, CDR2 FQGNSA. CDR3 in DNA: TGTGCCAGCAGCTTAGGTTACAGGGGGCACGGTCAGCCCCAGCATTTT. Its protein is CASSLGYRGHGQPQHF.

The chain couples TRBV7-9 to TRBJ1-2, with D maybe TRBD1 (5 bases). Trimming removed 9 bases from V and 8 bases from J, with 22 bases in between. Germline values: CDR1 SEHNR, CDR2 FQNEAQ (reference sequence). This CDR3 contains 14 residues. CDR3 in amino acids: CASSLKGLELGYTF. The CDR3 DNA reads as TGTGCCAGTTCTCTTAAGGGGCTCGAGCTGGGCTACACCTTC.

The rearrangement links TRBV6-1 to TRBJ1-2; tentatively, D is TRBD1 (6 bases). V lost 4 bases to trimming and J lost 4 bases, with 25 bases between them. Germline loops: CDR1 MNHNS, CDR2 SASEGT. The CDR3 length is 18 residues. The CDR3 spells CASSVLRGGTFGGYGYTF. DNA for the CDR3: TGTGCCAGCAGTGTCCTACGGGGAGGGACATTCGGTGGCTATGGCTACACCTTC.

This clone has just one count. The CDR3 protein is CASARQGRRSQHF. The CDR3 DNA is TGTGCCAGCGCACGACAGGGGCGACGGTCCCAGCATTTT. This chain uses TRBV28 with TRBJ1-5; 8 nucleotides agree with TRBD1. Germline V gene lookup returns CDR1 MDHEN and CDR2 SYDVKM. The CDR3 is 13 residues long. The junction had 11 bases not matched to a gene; V was cut back by 8 bases and J by 11 bases.

This chain connects TRBV28 to TRBJ2-7; D remains unclear. Germline V CDR1 and CDR2: MDHEN, SYDVKM. V was shortened by 5 bases and J by 5 bases, with 19 bases between the two germline ends. CDR3 size: 15 residues. CDR3 DNA sequence: TGTGCCAGCAGTCCGCCAAACCGTTCTGAGCACGAGCAGTACTTC. It encodes CASSPPNRSEHEQYF.

This clone was counted once. The genes are TRBV2 and TRBJ1-4, with TRBD1 identical over 8 bases. This CDR3 is built from 15 residues. The trim removed 7 bases at V and 3 bases at J, leaving 7 bases unmatched. Germline CDR1 reads SNHLY; CDR2 reads FYNNEI. CDR3 sequence (DNA): TGTGCCAGCAAAGACAGGGGTCTCGCTAATGAAAAACTGTTTTTT. Encoded protein: CASKDRGLANEKLFF.

The V and J genes are TRBV30 and TRBJ1-5, with 12 bases that match TRBD1. Germline CDR1 reads GTSNPN; CDR2 reads SVGIG (reference sequence). The length of the CDR3 is 14 residues. With V trimmed by 3 bases and J by 6 bases, 3 bases remained unmatched. The CDR3: CAWSGTGGTQPQHF. The CDR3 DNA sequence: TGTGCCTGGAGCGGGACAGGGGGCACTCAGCCCCAGCATTTT.

J is TRBJ2-1 and V is TRBV12-5; no firm D call. V gave up 0 bases and J gave up 8 bases, with 2 bases separating them. The CDR3 runs to 11 residues. Germline loops: CDR1 LGHNT, CDR2 FRNRAP. This CDR3 is CASGLVDEQFF. For the CDR3, the DNA is TGTGCTAGTGGTTTGGTCGATGAGCAGTTCTTC.